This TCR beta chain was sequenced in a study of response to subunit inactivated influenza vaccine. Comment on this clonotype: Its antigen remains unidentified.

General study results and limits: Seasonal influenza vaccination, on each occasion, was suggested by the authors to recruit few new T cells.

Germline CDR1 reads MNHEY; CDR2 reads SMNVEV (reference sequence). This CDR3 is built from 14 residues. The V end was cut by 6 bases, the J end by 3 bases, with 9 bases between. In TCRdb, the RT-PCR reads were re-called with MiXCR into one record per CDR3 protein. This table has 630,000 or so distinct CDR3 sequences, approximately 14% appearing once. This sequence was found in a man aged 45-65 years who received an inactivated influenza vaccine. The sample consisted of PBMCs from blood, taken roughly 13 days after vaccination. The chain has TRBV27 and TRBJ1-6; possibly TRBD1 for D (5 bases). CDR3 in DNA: TGTGCCAGCAGCGGCAGGGTCTATAATTCACCCCTCCACTTT. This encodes CASSGRVYNSPLHF.